The T cell receptor (beta chain) described here comes from a study of T cell clonality in common variable immunodeficiency (dated by TCRdb to the mid-2010s). The study at large found these results: Increased TCRbeta clonality was found in CVID subjects compared with healthy controls (t-test p = 0.018), with the increase being most characteristic of about a third of subjects. Patient heterogeneity within the CVID cohort put limits on correlating repertoire features with clinical complications. Despite equal DNA input, controls averaged roughly 80,000 unique sequences per sample versus around 32,000 in CVID samples. Fewer TCRbeta clones were shared among CVID subjects than among healthy controls (p < 0.0001). Reportedly, TCRbeta sequences from CVID had fewer deletions and N-nucleotide insertions, and highly modified clones with 13 or more V deletions were absent from CVID. The authors noted that sequencing repertoires of T cell subpopulations would be needed to clarify what caused the increased clonality in CVID.

This clone was detected a few times. It has no known antigen specificity. Sequence at one end of the junction differs from germline and may be a read error. The sequenced fragment ends 3 residues before the CDR3 boundary, so the rest is inferred from the germline J gene. This CDR3 is also generated by other DNA sequences in the sample. CDR1 and CDR2, per the germline V gene, are SGHTA and FQGNSA. Reading from cysteine to phenylalanine, the CDR3 counts 15 amino acids. The DNA covers only part of the CDR3, 36 bases in frame from base 1. For sequencing input, CVID and control samples contributed equivalent amounts of genomic DNA. For every sample, a 60 bp segment covering the rearranged TCRbeta CDR3 region was amplified and then sequenced. The immunoSEQ assay, a bias-corrected multiplex PCR with high-throughput sequencing, was employed for TCRbeta amplification. The authors' analysis ran thus. Each unique nucleotide sequence was treated as a clone and annotated with V, D and J genes, copy number and frequency. Sequences were labeled productive if in frame, and non-productive if out of frame or containing stop codons. As previously described, clonality was computed from Shannon's entropy. The predicted amino acid sequences of productive clones were used to derive mean CDR3 Kyte-Doolittle hydropathy. Scaled V gene usage was hierarchically clustered using Manhattan distance and complete linkage with the R hclust function. Sharing of clones by CDR3 amino acid sequence was evaluated through resampling of 12 repertoires per group over 100 rounds. Repertoires were searched for approximately 70 published EBV-specific and 200 to 300 published CMV-specific TCRbeta sequences. Analysis left out a couple of CVID samples that produced under 10,000 sequences, so a few dozen CVID repertoires remained. TCRdb obtained this table from immuneACCESS and retained in-frame rearrangements with V and J assigned. These tables miss some clones; where compared with another copy, unresolved V genes account for less than half of the shortfall, and the remainder is unexplained. The D gene and trimming were derived from the DNA, and the V and J assignments and clone size from that table. In this sample the table shows roughly 48,000 clones, and no singletons are among them. In total, the top ten clones hold roughly 3.5% of the sample.

Predominantly Caucasian heritage was noted among both the CVID patients and the healthy controls. From each donor, about 5 to 8 ml of heparinized peripheral whole blood was collected. TCRbeta CDR3 repertoires were sequenced from genomic DNA of adults with common variable immune deficiency (CVID) and healthy adult controls. There were about 22 healthy adult volunteers in the control group (roughly twelve female and 10 or so male), ranging in age from about 23 to 75 years, with a mean age of roughly 32. Diluted blood was density-centrifuged over Hypaque 1077 or Ficoll-Paque to isolate peripheral blood mononuclear cells. Genomic DNA was extracted from unsorted mononuclear cells by Qiagen column purification or by a centrifugation-based method.

Sequenced: peripheral blood mononuclear cells. This sequence uses TRBV7-2 and TRBJ1-2, with 7 bases matching TRBD1. This TCR was recovered from a person aged 18-69 years in good health. CDR3 reads: CASSLAPGGNYGYTF. The sequenced part of the CDR3 DNA is TGTGCCAGCAGCTTAGCCCCAGGGGGGAACTATGGA.